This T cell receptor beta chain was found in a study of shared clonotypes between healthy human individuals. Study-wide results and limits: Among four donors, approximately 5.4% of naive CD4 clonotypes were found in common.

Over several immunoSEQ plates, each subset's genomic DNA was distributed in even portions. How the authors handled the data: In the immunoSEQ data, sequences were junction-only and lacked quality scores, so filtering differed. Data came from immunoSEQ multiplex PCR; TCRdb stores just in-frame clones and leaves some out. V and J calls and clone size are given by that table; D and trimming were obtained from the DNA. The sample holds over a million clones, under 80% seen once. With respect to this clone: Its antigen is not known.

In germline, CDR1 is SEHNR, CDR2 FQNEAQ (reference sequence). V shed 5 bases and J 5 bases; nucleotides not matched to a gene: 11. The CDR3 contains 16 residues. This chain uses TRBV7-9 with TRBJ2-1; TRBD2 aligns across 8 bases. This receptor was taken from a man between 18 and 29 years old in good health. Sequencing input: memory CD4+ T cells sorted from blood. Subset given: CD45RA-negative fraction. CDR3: CASSPPGSGVNNEQFF. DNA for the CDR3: TGTGCCAGCAGCCCACCTGGTAGCGGGGTTAACAATGAGCAGTTCTTC. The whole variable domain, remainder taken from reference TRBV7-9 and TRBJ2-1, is DTGVSQNPRHKITKRGQNVTFRCDPISEHNRLYWYRQTLGQGPEFLTYFQNEAQLEKSRLLSDRFSAERPKGSFSTLEIQRTEQGDSAMYLCASSPPGSGVNNEQFFGPGTRLTVL.